The 15 T cell receptor beta chains below come from one sample, sequenced in a study of T cell repertoires in cytomegalovirus infection. One entry per CDR3 protein, called by TCRdb with MiXCR from the reads. The repertoire has about 360,000 distinct CDR3 sequences, 15% to 20% of them found once; the top ten carry 7.5% to 9%. Sample: PBMCs. The receptors here all came from a human donor in good health (CMV status not recorded). Some clones in this sample may be carry-over from other donors' samples.

Many counts were recorded for this clonotype. This rearrangement joins TRBV7-2 to TRBJ2-6; D gene uncertain. Germline V gives CDR1 SGHTA, CDR2 FQGNSA. The CDR3 sequence is 17 residues long. Trimming shortened V by 5 bases and J by 0 bases, and 14 bases separated the two germline ends. CDR3 nucleotide sequence: TGTGCCAGCAGCATGGAAGGGCCATCCTCTGGGGCCAACGTCCTGACTTTC. This encodes CASSMEGPSSGANVLTF.

The V call is TRBV6-2 or TRBV6-3, the J call TRBJ2-1, with TRBD2 identical over 10 bases. Germline lookup yields CDR1 MNHEY and CDR2 SVGEGT. This CDR3 is 17 amino acids long. After removal of 7 bases from V and 8 bases from J, the junction contained 17 bases not matched to a gene. The CDR3 reads CASTKLAGLLSRDEQFF. CDR3 sequence (DNA): TGTGCCAGCACCAAACTAGCGGGACTCCTCAGCCGGGATGAGCAGTTCTTC.

The rearrangement links TRBV20-1 to TRBJ2-1; 9 bases are shared with TRBD2. V dropped 1 base and J dropped 3; count of bases not matched to a gene: 13. Germline V CDR1 and CDR2: DFQATT, SNEGSKA (reference sequence). The CDR3 is 18 residues long. The CDR3 DNA follows: TGCAGTGCTAGAGTCGGAGACGGACTAGCGAATAGCTACAATGAGCAGTTCTTC. Amino acids: CSARVGDGLANSYNEQFF.

V and J are TRBV11-3 and TRBJ2-5; D is uncertain. The length of the CDR3 is 13 residues. Germline CDR1 is SGHNT and CDR2 is YENEEA. The ends were cut back, 5 bases at V and 5 bases at J, with 12 bases in the middle. The CDR3 coding sequence is TGTGCCAGCAGCCCTTATGGATTGGAGACCCAGTACTTC. It encodes CASSPYGLETQYF. The full variable domain, completed using reference TRBV11-3 and TRBJ2-5, is EAGVVQSPRYKIIEKKQPVAFWCNPISGHNTLYWYLQNLGQGPELLIRYENEEAVDDSQLPKDRFSAERLKGVDSTLKIQPAELGDSAVYLCASSPYGLETQYFGPGTRLLVL.

This chain connects TRBV11-3 to TRBJ1-3; D uncertain. Germline CDR1 reads SGHNT; CDR2 reads YENEEA. Trimming removed 11 bases from V and 0 bases from J, with 14 bases in between. The CDR3 consists of 14 residues. The CDR3 region is CASKAADSGNTIYF. DNA of the CDR3: TGTGCCTCCAAGGCGGCAGACTCTGGAAACACCATATATTTT.

This sequence joins TRBV6-2 or TRBV6-3 and TRBJ2-3; no definite D call. Germline V gene sequence: CDR1 MNHEY, CDR2 SVGEGT. With 5 bases removed from V and 7 bases from J, the gap between germline ends came to 13 bases. This CDR3 is 13 amino acids long. The CDR3 sequence: CASSEISSNTQYF. In nucleotides, the CDR3 is TGTGCCAGCAGTGAGATTTCTTCAAATACGCAGTATTTT.

The sample holds many counts of this clonotype. The chain has TRBV4-1 and TRBJ1-2, with D possibly being TRBD1 (6 bases). Trimming removed 1 base at V and 0 bases at J, with 6 bases between. The length of the CDR3 is 14 residues. CDR1 is MGHRA, CDR2 YSYEKL, per germline. CDR3 protein: CASSQGTANYGYTF. The CDR3, as DNA: TGCGCCAGCAGCCAAGGGACAGCTAACTATGGCTACACCTTC.

The chain combines TRBV5-1 with TRBJ2-3; TRBD2 matches 16 bases. Germline-derived CDR1 and CDR2 are SGHRS and YFSETQ. V lost 6 bases, J lost 3 bases, and 13 bases stayed unmatched. CDR3 length: 19 amino acids. In DNA, the CDR3 is TGCGCCAGCACCCTCTCCGGGACTAGCGGGGGGGCACGGACAGATACGCAGTATTTT. Residues: CASTLSGTSGGARTDTQYF.

The chain joins TRBV7-9 to TRBJ1-6; D unresolved. This CDR3 comprises 12 residues. Germline V gene data show CDR1 as SEHNR and CDR2 as FQNEAQ (reference sequence). Trimming left V 5 bases short and J 12 bases short, with 11 bases between. DNA for the CDR3: TGTGCCAGCAGCCGAACGGGGAGACCCCTCCACTTT. It specifies CASSRTGRPLHF.

This clonotype was seen repeatedly, ten times or more. The CDR3 protein is CASSQERQRNTGELFF. The DNA for the CDR3 is TGTGCCAGCAGCCAAGAACGCCAGCGGAACACCGGGGAGCTGTTTTTT. The chain uses TRBV14 and TRBJ2-2; D not certain. Per germline, CDR1 SGHDN and CDR2 FVKESK. The CDR3 spans 16 residues. With 0 bases removed from V and 1 base from J, the gap between germline ends came to 9 bases.

This clonotype came up a few times. This rearrangement joins TRBV5-4 to TRBJ2-5; 9 bases are shared with TRBD1. Germline CDR1 reads SGHNT; CDR2 reads YYREEE (reference sequence). The V gene end was trimmed by 3 bases and the J gene end by 4 bases; junction bases not matched to a gene: 7. The CDR3 sequence is 15 residues long. The CDR3, as DNA: TGTGCCAGCAGCTCCGGGACAGGGTACTCAGAGACCCAGTACTTC. As protein: CASSSGTGYSETQYF.

The V gene is TRBV11-2, the J gene TRBJ2-1; perhaps TRBD2 as D (5 bases). This CDR3 has 15 residues. Trimming cost V 4 bases and J 4 bases, with 14 bases left between them. Germline V CDR1 and CDR2: SGHAT, FQNNGV. CDR3 in amino acids: CASSSRSGSYNEQFF. The CDR3 DNA is TGTGCCAGCAGCTCGAGGTCGGGGAGTTACAATGAGCAGTTCTTC.

This clonotype was seen more than once but under ten times. V is TRBV11-2 and J is TRBJ2-3; D remains ambiguous. V lost 5 bases and J 3 bases, leaving 15 bases between the germline ends. Germline CDR1 and CDR2: SGHAT and FQNNGV. The CDR3 is 15 residues long. The CDR3 here is CASSPYPTDTDTQYF. Written as DNA, the CDR3 is TGTGCCAGCAGCCCATATCCGACGGATACAGATACGCAGTATTTT.

This clonotype was seen repeatedly, ten times or more. This rearrangement joins TRBV7-9 to TRBJ1-1, with D perhaps TRBD1 (5 bases). In germline, CDR1 is SEHNR, CDR2 FQNEAQ (reference sequence). CDR3 length: 16 amino acids. V lost 0 bases to trimming and J lost 1 base, with 12 bases between them. The CDR3 here is CASSLAQGSSNTEAFF. Here the CDR3 DNA reads TGTGCCAGCAGCTTAGCGCAGGGCAGTTCGAACACTGAAGCTTTCTTT.

This clonotype was observed a few times. The chain links TRBV12-3 or TRBV12-4 to TRBJ2-5, with D tentatively TRBD1 (5 bases). The V gene lost 1 base and the J gene lost 2 bases, with 11 bases spanning the gap. The CDR3 sequence is 15 residues long. This chain's CDR3 is CASSLGQNRQETQYF. The CDR3 DNA reads as TGTGCCAGCAGTTTAGGACAGAACCGACAAGAGACCCAGTACTTC.